Here is one TCR beta chain with its context. These data are taken from a study of blood T cell repertoires in COVID-19. Across the study: Acute and convalescent COVID-19 specimens originated in the United States, Italy and Spain. T cells, B-cell-depleted T cells, or PBMCs provided the cDNA or gDNA that served as material.

In the original processing: Amplification of reference gene primers was used by the study to estimate nucleated cell counts. Method: immunoSEQ multiplex PCR; TCRdb's copy keeps in-frame clones and lacks some. The DNA was the basis for D and trimming; V, J and clone size are from that table. This sample has about 100,000 clones, with about nine tenths found just once. V was trimmed by 2 bases and J by 5 bases, leaving 14 bases between them. This CDR3 has 15 amino acids. Germline V gene sequence: CDR1 LNHDA, CDR2 SQIVND (reference sequence). The material sequenced was peripheral blood. This clonotype originated in a man in his forties or fifties with active COVID-19. V is TRBV19 and J is TRBJ2-3; D possibly corresponds to TRBD1 (6 bases). The CDR3 DNA sequence: TGTGCCAGTAGTATAAAAACAGGGTGGGGAGATACGCAGTATTTT. This sequence encodes CASSIKTGWGDTQYF.